The T cell receptor (beta chain) described here comes from a study of shared clonotypes between healthy human individuals. As for the study in general: For every donor, three CD4 naive, three CD4 memory, two CD8 naive and one CD8 memory plates were used.

Generated by immunoSEQ multiplex PCR, the TCRdb table keeps only in-frame clones and is missing some. The sample yields approximately 1.4 million clones, 95% to 99% seen once. The CDR3 loop spans 16 amino acids. Germline V lookup: CDR1 SGHNT, CDR2 YYREEE (reference sequence). Germline trimming cut 4 bases from V and 4 bases from J; bases unmatched to any gene: 8. Each donor was a Caucasian adult residing in Nashville, Tennessee. Details on this clone: Its antigen is undetermined.

Study conclusions and caveats: Lower generation probabilities were found for non-shared clonotypes than for those shared by all four donors. A small donor pool kept down the genetic and exposure-history diversity that was represented.

The sequenced sample was naive CD4+ T cells sorted from blood. Subset given: CD45RA+ positively selected. The sequence derives from a man aged 25-45 years in good health. The gene calls are TRBV5-4 and TRBJ2-3; 11 nucleotides agree with TRBD2. CDR3 residues: CASSPRTSGSADTQYF. CDR3 coding DNA: TGTGCCAGCAGCCCGAGAACTAGCGGGAGTGCAGATACGCAGTATTTT.